This T cell receptor (beta chain) emerged from a study of blood T cell repertoires in COVID-19. The method was immunoSEQ multiplex PCR; TCRdb's version includes in-frame clones alone and lacks a portion of them. The repertoire holds around 340,000 clones, with over 85% as singletons. From germline, CDR1 is SGHDT and CDR2 YYEEEE. This CDR3 has 16 residues. The junction had 5 bases not matched to a gene; V was cut back by 0 bases and J by 6 bases. The genes are TRBV5-6 and TRBJ2-1; 11 bases are a match to TRBD1. The specimen was peripheral blood. The source of this sequence is a woman aged 55-70 years with COVID-19, enrolled during active disease. The CDR3 nucleotides read TGTGCCAGCAGCTTGGCCCGGACAGGGGGCGGCAATGAGCAGTTCTTC. Translated, it gives CASSLARTGGGNEQFF.